One and the same sample provided the 15 T cell receptor beta chains below, sequenced in a study of B cell selection in AIRE deficiency. The regulatory T cell sort gate was CD4+CD25hiCD127low/negative. Assay used: immunoSEQ multiplex PCR; TCRdb lists only in-frame clones, some missing. The data contain around 26,000 clones, over 80% of them singletons. Specimen: CD4+CD25+ Tregs sorted from PBMCs. The receptors come from a human donor in good health.

The chain links TRBV10-2 to TRBJ2-3; tentative D call: TRBD1 (6 bases). Germline V gene lookup returns CDR1 WSHSY and CDR2 SAAADI. V was clipped by 5 bases and J by 2 bases, with 11 bases between them. This CDR3 has 14 residues. The CDR3 spells CASSFPGHTDTQYF. The DNA for the CDR3 is TGCGCCAGCAGTTTCCCGGGACACACAGATACGCAGTATTTT.

This sequence joins TRBV27 and TRBJ1-5; 10 nucleotides line up with TRBD1. CDR3 length: 16 residues. Unmatched junction bases numbered 10, after V lost 5 bases and J lost 6 bases. Germline-derived CDR1 and CDR2 are MNHEY and SMNVEV (reference sequence). CDR3 loop: CASSASTGGQTQPQHF. CDR3 bases: TGTGCCAGCAGTGCGTCGACAGGGGGCCAAACTCAGCCCCAGCATTTT.

V and J are TRBV6-5 and TRBJ1-4, with 9 bases fitting TRBD1. CDR1 and CDR2 from the germline V gene are MNHEY and SVGAGI. The junction had 5 bases not matched to a gene; V was cut back by 5 bases and J by 10 bases. The CDR3 extends over 13 amino acids. The CDR3 coding sequence is TGTGCCAGCAGTGACAGGGGGAGCGGAAAACTGTTTTTT. Protein: CASSDRGSGKLFF.

This clone was counted a few times. The rearrangement uses TRBV27 and TRBJ2-1, with TRBD1 as a possible D gene (6 bases). Germline lookup yields CDR1 MNHEY and CDR2 SMNVEV (reference sequence). This CDR3 has 13 residues. The V end lost 3 bases, the J end lost 8 bases, and 11 bases lay between the germline ends. CDR3 amino acids: CASSLYRVDEQFF. Written as DNA, the CDR3 is TGTGCCAGCAGTTTGTACAGGGTCGATGAGCAGTTCTTC.

V gene TRBV27 combines with J gene TRBJ2-4; maybe TRBD2 (7 bases). The CDR3 has 16 residues. V lost 6 bases and J 0 bases, leaving 15 bases between the germline ends. CDR1 MNHEY and CDR2 SMNVEV come from the germline V gene (reference sequence). This chain's CDR3 is CASRPGGTLAKNIQYF. DNA for the CDR3: TGTGCCAGCAGGCCCGGGGGGACACTAGCCAAAAACATTCAGTACTTC.

The chain links TRBV2 to TRBJ2-5; the D is unclear. The V end was cut by 0 bases, the J end by 4 bases, with 9 bases between. Germline-derived CDR1 and CDR2 are SNHLY and FYNNEI. The CDR3 sequence is 14 residues long. This CDR3 is CASSEAGLGETQYF. The CDR3 region has the DNA TGTGCCAGCAGTGAAGCTGGGTTAGGAGAGACCCAGTACTTC.

V usage is TRBV5-1 and J usage is TRBJ1-5, with 9 bases aligning to TRBD1. With 4 bases clipped from V and 4 bases from J, the junction kept 6 bases outside the gene matches. This CDR3 spans 15 amino acids. Germline CDR1 reads SGHRS; CDR2 reads YFSETQ. The CDR3 sequence: CASSISGTGNQPQHF. As DNA, the CDR3 is TGCGCCAGCAGCATATCCGGGACAGGGAATCAGCCCCAGCATTTT.

This clone was recorded only once. V and J are TRBV5-6 and TRBJ2-5, with 12 bases that match TRBD2. The V and J ends lost 6 bases and 6 bases, in that order; junction bases with no gene match: 6. Germline V gives CDR1 SGHDT, CDR2 YYEEEE. The CDR3 contains 14 residues. CDR3 coding DNA: TGTGCCAGCACCCTAGCGGGGGGGTCTAAGACCCAGTACTTC. This codes for CASTLAGGSKTQYF.

The chain joins TRBV7-6 to TRBJ2-3; weak D call: TRBD2 (7 bases). The ends were cut back, 4 bases at V and 4 bases at J, with 18 bases in the middle. The CDR3 extends over 16 amino acids. Looked up from germline, CDR1 is SGHVS and CDR2 is FNYEAQ. This chain's CDR3 is CASSSRVGGAADTQYF. CDR3 nucleotides: TGTGCCAGCAGCTCACGGGTTGGGGGGGCCGCAGATACGCAGTATTTT.

The CDR3 spells CASSRTTGSSYEQYF. In DNA, the CDR3 is TGCGCCAGCAGCCGTACGACAGGGAGCTCCTACGAGCAGTACTTC. The rearrangement uses TRBV5-1 and TRBJ2-7; 7 nucleotides line up with TRBD1. The CDR3 is 15 residues long. The germline V gene encodes CDR1 SGHRS and CDR2 YFSETQ. V lost 4 bases to trimming and J lost 0 bases; unmatched junction nucleotides: 7.

The chain carries TRBV11-2 and TRBJ1-1, with 7 bases aligning to TRBD1. This CDR3 has 16 residues. V lost 5 bases and J lost 0; bases outside the gene matches: 9. The germline V gene has CDR1 SGHAT and CDR2 FQNNGV. CDR3 DNA sequence: TGTGCCAGCAGCCCCGGGACAGCCCCTATGAACACTGAAGCTTTCTTT. Translation gives CASSPGTAPMNTEAFF.

The chain combines TRBV7-2 with TRBJ2-7; D might be TRBD2 (5 bases). Looked up from germline, CDR1 is SGHTA and CDR2 is FQGNSA. The CDR3 covers 13 residues. The germline V and J ends were trimmed by 5 bases and 5 bases, with 13 bases remaining between them. In nucleotides, the CDR3 is TGTGCCAGCAGCCTACGGTCCGGGAACGAGCAGTACTTC. It specifies CASSLRSGNEQYF.

The genes are TRBV2 and TRBJ2-5, with D perhaps TRBD1 or TRBD2 (5 bases each). Per germline, CDR1 SNHLY and CDR2 FYNNEI. Trimming left V 0 bases short and J 1 base short, with 9 bases between. The CDR3 is made up of 15 amino acids. The CDR3 DNA reads as TGTGCCAGCAGTGAAGCCGGGACGGTCCAAGAGACCCAGTACTTC. This translates into CASSEAGTVQETQYF.

CDR3 amino acids: CASSGPGQSNTEAFF. The CDR3 DNA sequence: TGTGCCAGCAGTGGGCCGGGACAGTCCAACACTGAAGCTTTCTTT. The chain has TRBV6-5 and TRBJ1-1; 7 positions match TRBD1. The germline CDR1 and CDR2 sequences are MNHEY and SVGAGI. This CDR3 is 15 amino acids long. The ends lost 5 bases at V and 2 bases at J; junction bases unmatched: 8.

The CDR3 DNA is TGTGCCAGCAGCTTAGGGGGCATTGGGTTCTACGAGCAGTACTTC. This codes for CASSLGGIGFYEQYF. V gene TRBV7-9 combines with J gene TRBJ2-7, with D possibly matching TRBD1 (5 bases). This CDR3 has 15 residues. V was shortened by 1 base and J by 3 bases, with 13 bases between the two germline ends. Looked up from germline, CDR1 is SEHNR and CDR2 is FQNEAQ (reference sequence).